The 32 T cell receptor beta chains presented below share a single source sample, sequenced in a study of beta chain features in type 1 diabetes. Notes on the study in general: Moderate but significant shortening of TCRB CDR3s was recorded in all four CD4+ subsets from Type 1 diabetes patients.

For these TCRs, the target antigens are not known. All of the isolated RNA was reverse transcribed, so expressed TCRB transcripts were sequenced. The table came from immunoSEQ multiplex PCR; TCRdb's copy has only in-frame clones and leaves some out. The table shows under 300,000 clones, with approximately 14% occurring only once. The sequenced material came from naive CD4+ T cells from blood. These receptors were obtained from a man aged 25-45 years with type 1 diabetes.

V usage is TRBV11-2 and J usage is TRBJ2-3, with TRBD2 matching over 8 bases. V lost 1 base and J lost 0; bases outside the gene matches: 6. Germline CDR1 SGHAT, CDR2 FQNNGV. The CDR3 is 17 amino acids. CDR3 sequence reads: CASSLAPREGSTDTQYF. CDR3 nucleotides: TGTGCCAGCAGCTTAGCCCCTCGGGAGGGGAGCACAGATACGCAGTATTTT.

This clone was seen more than once but under ten times. The CDR3 sequence: CASSLLAGGNYEQFF. For the CDR3, the DNA is TGTGCCAGCAGCCTACTAGCGGGAGGTAACTATGAGCAGTTCTTC. The chain recombines TRBV7-9 with TRBJ2-1; 12 positions match TRBD2. The CDR3 has 15 amino acids. Per germline, CDR1 SEHNR and CDR2 FQNEAQ (reference sequence). Trimming cost V 5 bases and J 8 bases; bases outside gene matches: 7. The variable domain in full, with the rest retrieved from reference TRBV7-9 and TRBJ2-1, is DTGVSQNPRHKITKRGQNVTFRCDPISEHNRLYWYRQTLGQGPEFLTYFQNEAQLEKSRLLSDRFSAERPKGSFSTLEIQRTEQGDSAMYLCASSLLAGGNYEQFFGPGTRLTVL.

The genes are TRBV5-6 and TRBJ2-1; the match to TRBD2 covers 8 bases. V trimming: 3 bases; J trimming: 5 bases; junction bases outside the gene matches: 7. The V gene's germline CDR1 is SGHDT and CDR2 YYEEEE. CDR3 length: 15 amino acids. The CDR3 coding sequence is TGTGCCAGCAGCTCCCCCGGGACTAGTCACAATGAGCAGTTCTTC. Protein sequence: CASSSPGTSHNEQFF.

This clone has just a few counts. The chain recombines TRBV11-2 with TRBJ2-1; D perhaps matches TRBD2 (6 bases). Germline values: CDR1 SGHAT, CDR2 FQNNGV. Trimming removed 6 bases from V and 0 bases from J, with 15 bases in between. The CDR3 totals 16 residues. This CDR3 reads CASRLPGSGSYNEQFF. As DNA, the CDR3 is TGTGCCAGCAGACTCCCCGGGAGTGGCTCCTACAATGAGCAGTTCTTC.

This clone was seen more than once but under ten times. The V gene is TRBV4-1, the J gene TRBJ2-4; 10 bases map to TRBD2. The germline V gene encodes CDR1 MGHRA and CDR2 YSYEKL. CDR3 length: 18 amino acids. With V trimmed by 0 bases and J by 7 bases, 12 bases remained unmatched. The CDR3 reads CASSQEFEREGRMNIQYF. The DNA of the CDR3 is TGCGCCAGCAGCCAAGAGTTCGAGCGGGAGGGCCGTATGAACATTCAGTACTTC.

The sample holds a few counts of this clone. This chain joins TRBV28 and TRBJ2-6; D gene uncertain. CDR3 length: 16 residues. Between the trimmed V and J ends, which lost 3 bases and 0 bases, there was a span of 9 bases. From germline, CDR1 is MDHEN and CDR2 SYDVKM. The CDR3 here is CASSLPQLSGANVLTF. The CDR3 DNA is TGTGCCAGCAGTTTGCCCCAACTCTCTGGGGCCAACGTCCTGACTTTC.

This clone was seen a handful of times. The CDR3 sequence is CASRSPSGSSYNEQFF. Written as DNA, the CDR3 is TGTGCCAGTAGAAGCCCCAGCGGGAGCTCCTACAATGAGCAGTTCTTC. J is TRBJ2-1 and V is TRBV19, with 8 bases matching TRBD2. Unmatched junction bases numbered 7, after V lost 6 bases and J lost 0 bases. In germline, CDR1 is LNHDA, CDR2 SQIVND (reference sequence). The CDR3 covers 16 residues.

The gene calls are TRBV6-6 and TRBJ2-5; TRBD2 agrees at 9 bases. With 11 bases clipped from V and 6 bases from J, the junction kept 7 bases outside the gene matches. Germline V gives CDR1 MNHNY, CDR2 SVGAGI (reference sequence). The CDR3 spans 12 residues. CDR3 DNA sequence: TGTGCCTCGGCGGGAGGGATTCAGACCCAGTACTTC. Protein sequence: CASAGGIQTQYF.

V and J are TRBV30 and TRBJ2-7, with D maybe TRBD1 (5 bases). Germline assignment: CDR1 GTSNPN and CDR2 SVGIG (reference sequence). Trimming left V 5 bases short and J 0 bases short, with 11 bases between. The CDR3 extends over 13 amino acids. Written as DNA, the CDR3 is TGTGCCTGGGGCAGGGAAGGCTCCTACGAGCAGTACTTC. Amino acid sequence: CAWGREGSYEQYF.

This chain connects TRBV10-3 to TRBJ1-1, with 7 bases aligning to TRBD1. The junction had 9 bases not matched to a gene; V was cut back by 4 bases and J by 4 bases. CDR1 ENHRY and CDR2 SYGVKD come from the germline V gene. This CDR3 spans 15 amino acids. Written as DNA, the CDR3 is TGTGCCATCAGTGCACAGGGGAAGGTCGGCACTGAAGCTTTCTTT. Translated, it gives CAISAQGKVGTEAFF.

Only a few counts were recorded for this clone. The chain recombines TRBV7-9 with TRBJ1-1; TRBD1 is a possible D gene (6 bases). Germline V gene data show CDR1 as SEHNR and CDR2 as FQNEAQ (reference sequence). The CDR3 has 13 residues. V shed 7 bases and J shed 3 bases, with 12 bases lying between them. The CDR3: CASTWGQDTEAFF. The DNA of the CDR3 is TGTGCCAGCACCTGGGGACAAGACACTGAAGCTTTCTTT.

This clone was counted between two and nine times. This sequence joins TRBV5-4 and TRBJ2-7; 9 bases map to TRBD2. V dropped 7 bases and J dropped 7; count of bases not matched to a gene: 15. From germline, CDR1 is SGHNT and CDR2 YYREEE (reference sequence). The CDR3 runs 15 residues. The CDR3 protein is CASGGRREGHKEQYF. The CDR3 nucleotides are TGTGCCAGCGGTGGAAGGCGGGAGGGCCACAAAGAGCAGTACTTC. Full variable domain (missing parts from reference TRBV5-4 and TRBJ2-7): ETGVTQSPTHLIKTRGQQVTLRCSSQSGHNTVSWYQQALGQGPQFIFQYYREEENGRGNFPPRFSGLQFPNYSSELNVNALELDDSALYLCASGGRREGHKEQYFGPGTRLTVT.

The chain is built from TRBV7-9 and TRBJ1-2; TRBD1 matches at 7 bases. The CDR3 runs to 16 residues. J gave up 4 bases and V 5 bases, and 13 bases lay outside the gene matches. The germline V gene has CDR1 SEHNR and CDR2 FQNEAQ (reference sequence). The CDR3 DNA reads as TGTGCCAGCAGCAAGGGTGGGAGACAGGGCCTCTATGGCTACACCTTC. As protein: CASSKGGRQGLYGYTF.

The chain employs TRBV5-1 and TRBJ1-2; D unresolved. Germline CDR1 is SGHRS and CDR2 is YFSETQ. Trimming cost V 2 bases and J 8 bases, with 13 bases left between them. CDR3 length: 13 amino acids. The CDR3 bases are TGCGCCAGCAGCTTCACGACATCCGTAGGCTACACCTTC. Translating gives CASSFTTSVGYTF.

This sequence joins TRBV4-1 and TRBJ2-2, with D hard to call. The CDR3 is 14 residues long. V lost 0 bases and J lost 5, with 7 bases in between. Germline CDR1 reads MGHRA; CDR2 reads YSYEKL. CDR3 in DNA: TGCGCCAGCAGCCAAGATCCTAGTACCGGGGAGCTGTTTTTT. Translation gives CASSQDPSTGELFF.

V gene TRBV4-2 combines with J gene TRBJ1-6; D not certain. This CDR3 has 16 residues. Trimming took 1 base from V and 0 from J, leaving 7 bases between them. Germline V gives CDR1 LGHNA, CDR2 YNFKEQ. The CDR3 coding sequence is TGTGCCAGCAGCCAAGGGGAGGGCTCCTATAATTCACCCCTCCACTTT. This codes for CASSQGEGSYNSPLHF.

The chain has TRBV2 and TRBJ2-7; D is possibly TRBD2 (6 bases). The CDR3 is 13 amino acids. Trimming took off 9 bases at V and 0 bases at J, with 12 bases between the two ends. Germline assignment: CDR1 SNHLY and CDR2 FYNNEI. CDR3 amino acids: CARGQGGSYEQYF. CDR3 coding DNA: TGTGCCAGGGGGCAGGGAGGCTCCTACGAGCAGTACTTC. Drawing the rest from reference TRBV2 and TRBJ2-7, the complete variable domain is EPEVTQTPSHQVTQMGQEVILRCVPISNHLYFYWYRQILGQKVEFLVSFYNNEISEKSEIFDDQFSVERPDGSNFTLKIRSTKLEDSAMYFCARGQGGSYEQYFGPGTRLTVT.

In this sample, this clone turned up a few times. This chain connects TRBV2 to TRBJ2-3; 13 bases line up with TRBD2. Germline V gives CDR1 SNHLY, CDR2 FYNNEI. The CDR3 loop spans 15 amino acids. V shed 7 bases, J shed 3 bases, and the junction held 4 bases outside the gene matches. The CDR3 region is CASTRTSGSTDTQYF. CDR3 nucleotide sequence: TGTGCCAGCACCCGGACTAGCGGGAGTACAGATACGCAGTATTTT. The variable domain in full, completed from reference TRBV2 and TRBJ2-3, reads EPEVTQTPSHQVTQMGQEVILRCVPISNHLYFYWYRQILGQKVEFLVSFYNNEISEKSEIFDDQFSVERPDGSNFTLKIRSTKLEDSAMYFCASTRTSGSTDTQYFGPGTRLTVL.

A few counts support this clone. The J gene is TRBJ1-2, the V gene TRBV5-6, with D uncertain. The CDR3 runs to 16 residues. Trimming left V 0 bases short and J 2 bases short, with 14 bases between. Germline V gene sequence: CDR1 SGHDT, CDR2 YYEEEE. The CDR3 protein is CASSLVGEGPNYGYTF. Written as DNA, the CDR3 is TGTGCCAGCAGCTTGGTCGGCGAGGGCCCGAACTATGGCTACACCTTC.

The rearrangement links TRBV4-1 to TRBJ1-4; 8 bases are a match to TRBD1. The length of the CDR3 is 16 residues. V lost 1 base to trimming and J lost 8 bases; unmatched junction nucleotides: 9. Germline CDR1 and CDR2: MGHRA and YSYEKL. CDR3 loop: CASSQVPGQGDEKLFF. The CDR3 DNA reads as TGCGCCAGCAGCCAAGTTCCTGGACAGGGAGACGAAAAACTGTTTTTT.

This sequence joins TRBV18 and TRBJ1-5; D not resolved. The CDR3 totals 14 residues. V lost 6 bases to trimming and J lost 1 base, with 10 bases between them. CDR1 and CDR2 (germline): KGHSH, LQKENI. CDR3 in DNA: TGTGCCAGCTCTTTACGACTGAGCAATCAGCCCCAGCATTTT. Its translation: CASSLRLSNQPQHF.

The chain carries TRBV7-2 and TRBJ1-2; the match to TRBD1 covers 9 bases. Germline V gene sequence: CDR1 SGHTA, CDR2 FQGNSA. The CDR3 is 16 amino acids. Trimming removed 1 base from V and 4 bases from J; junction bases left unmatched: 7. CDR3 coding DNA: TGTGCCAGCAGCTTAGACAGGGGGCTAGGGAGCTATGGCTACACCTTC. Translated, it gives CASSLDRGLGSYGYTF.

Only a few counts were recorded for this clone. V usage is TRBV25-1 and J usage is TRBJ1-4; D unclear. This CDR3 comprises 11 residues. The V gene's germline CDR1 is MGHDK and CDR2 SYGVNS. The V end was cut by 4 bases, the J end by 8 bases, with 5 bases between. CDR3 sequence: CASSAEEKLFF. The CDR3 DNA sequence: TGTGCCAGCAGTGCCGAGGAAAAACTGTTTTTT. Supplemented by reference TRBV25-1 and TRBJ1-4, the full variable domain reads EADIYQTPRYLVIGTGKKITLECSQTMGHDKMYWYQQDPGMELHLIHYSYGVNSTEKGDLSSESTVSRIRTEHFPLTLESARPSHTSQYLCASSAEEKLFFGSGTQLSVL.

A remark on this clone: Different DNA sequences within this sample yield the same CDR3. This chain links TRBV9 with TRBJ2-1; 7 bases align to TRBD2. CDR1 is SGDLS, CDR2 YYNGEE, per germline. V shed 3 bases and J 0 bases; nucleotides not matched to a gene: 3. The CDR3 is made up of 15 amino acids. Written as DNA, the CDR3 is TGTGCCAGCAGCGGGGGGGGGAGCTCCTACAATGAGCAGTTCTTC. Amino acids: CASSGGGSSYNEQFF.

This clone was recorded a few times. The chain carries TRBV4-1 and TRBJ1-5, with TRBD1 matching 7 bases. Germline trimming cut 0 bases from V and 11 bases from J; bases unmatched to any gene: 10. CDR1 and CDR2 from the germline V gene are MGHRA and YSYEKL. The CDR3 extends over 15 amino acids. CDR3 sequence (DNA): TGCGCCAGCAGCCAAGATGGGACAGTTAGGTTATCCCAGCATTTT. This sequence encodes CASSQDGTVRLSQHF.

The J gene is TRBJ2-3, the V gene TRBV7-9; 12 nucleotides match TRBD2. Germline V lookup: CDR1 SEHNR, CDR2 FQNEAQ (reference sequence). This CDR3 is built from 15 residues. Trimming at V came to 5 bases and at J to 5 bases, leaving 5 bases not matched to a gene. The CDR3 DNA is TGTGCCAGCAGCCGACTAGCGGGAGTTAGAGATACGCAGTATTTT. This codes for CASSRLAGVRDTQYF.

This clone appeared a few times. V is TRBV5-1 and J is TRBJ1-4; TRBD1 is a possible D gene (6 bases). V lost 4 bases and J lost 5, with 15 bases in between. The CDR3 extends over 15 amino acids. CDR1 is SGHRS and CDR2 is YFSETQ in the germline V gene. The CDR3 DNA sequence: TGCGCCAGCAGCACCGCAGGGGCTTCCAATGAAAAACTGTTTTTT. It translates to CASSTAGASNEKLFF.

The chain links TRBV2 to TRBJ1-6, with 7 positions matching TRBD1. CDR1 SNHLY and CDR2 FYNNEI come from the germline V gene. The V and J ends lost 4 bases and 5 bases, in that order; junction bases with no gene match: 8. CDR3 length: 16 residues. The CDR3 loop reads CASSGDRVLNNSPLHF. CDR3 coding DNA: TGTGCCAGCAGTGGGGACAGAGTTCTAAATAATTCACCCCTCCACTTT.

CDR3 in DNA: TGTGCCAGCAGTTCAGCGGGGGGCGGGTCCAAAAACATTCAGTACTTC. It translates to CASSSAGGGSKNIQYF. This sequence joins TRBV13 and TRBJ2-4; 9 bases align to TRBD2. Germline lookup yields CDR1 PRHDT and CDR2 FYEKMQ (reference sequence). The CDR3 covers 16 residues. With 6 bases clipped from V and 2 bases from J, the junction kept 8 bases outside the gene matches. Drawing the rest from reference TRBV13 and TRBJ2-4, the complete variable domain is AAGVIQSPRHLIKEKRETATLKCYPIPRHDTVYWYQQGPGQDPQFLISFYEKMQSDKGSIPDRFSAQQFSDYHSELNMSSLELGDSALYFCASSSAGGGSKNIQYFGAGTRLSVL.

The genes are TRBV19 and TRBJ2-7; 7 nucleotides align to TRBD1. V lost 6 bases to trimming and J lost 1 base; unmatched junction nucleotides: 6. The germline CDR1 and CDR2 sequences are LNHDA and SQIVND (reference sequence). The CDR3 spans 14 residues. This CDR3 is CASRPTGFSYEQYF. Here the CDR3 DNA reads TGTGCCAGTAGACCGACAGGGTTTTCCTACGAGCAGTACTTC. The full variable domain, in which reference TRBV19 and TRBJ2-7 provide the parts outside the CDR3, is DGGITQSPKYLFRKEGQNVTLSCEQNLNHDAMYWYRQDPGQGLRLIYYSQIVNDFQKGDIAEGYSVSREKKESFPLTVTSAQKNPTAFYLCASRPTGFSYEQYFGPGTRLTVT.

The gene calls are TRBV7-2 and TRBJ2-5; a possible D gene is TRBD1 (6 bases). Trimming cost V 5 bases and J 3 bases, with 16 bases left between them. This CDR3 comprises 15 residues. Germline loops: CDR1 SGHTA, CDR2 FQGNSA. DNA of the CDR3: TGTGCCAGCAGCAGCGGTACAGGGAAAAAAGAGACCCAGTACTTC. This gives the protein CASSSGTGKKETQYF.

This clone was seen only a few times. The same CDR3 also results from other DNA sequences found in this sample. The CDR3 nucleotides are TGTGCCAGCAGTCCAGGAGGCTATGGCTACACCTTC. Translated, it gives CASSPGGYGYTF. The chain joins TRBV25-1 to TRBJ1-2; D not resolved. The germline V gene encodes CDR1 MGHDK and CDR2 SYGVNS. V lost 5 bases to trimming and J lost 4 bases, with 8 bases between them. The CDR3 contains 12 residues.